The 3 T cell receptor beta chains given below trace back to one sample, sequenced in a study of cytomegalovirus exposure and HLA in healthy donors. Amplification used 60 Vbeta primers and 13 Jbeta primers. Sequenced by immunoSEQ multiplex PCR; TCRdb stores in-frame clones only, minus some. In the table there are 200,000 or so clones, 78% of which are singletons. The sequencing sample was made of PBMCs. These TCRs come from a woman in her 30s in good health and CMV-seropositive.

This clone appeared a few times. DNA of the CDR3: TGTGCCACCAGCAGAGGACAGGGGGCCCAGCATTTT. Amino acids: CATSRGQGAQHF. The chain is built from TRBV15 and TRBJ1-5; 9 bases match TRBD1. The CDR3 contains 12 residues. V shed 1 base and J 11 bases; nucleotides not matched to a gene: 0. Germline V gene data show CDR1 as LNHNV and CDR2 as YYDKDF (reference sequence). Together with reference TRBV15 and TRBJ1-5, the CDR3 gives the full variable domain: DAMVIQNPRYQVTQFGKPVTLSCSQTLNHNVMYWYQQKSSQAPKLLFHYYDKDFNNEADTPDNFQSRRPNTSFCFLDIRSPGLGDTAMYLCATSRGQGAQHFGDGTRLSIL.

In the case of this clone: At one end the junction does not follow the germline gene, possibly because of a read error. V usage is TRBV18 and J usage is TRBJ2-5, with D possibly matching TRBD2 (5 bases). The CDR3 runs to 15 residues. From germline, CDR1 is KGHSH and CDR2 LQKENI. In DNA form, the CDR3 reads TGTGCCAGCTCCCCACCATCCGAGTCGGGGGAGACCCAGTACTTC. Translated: CASSPPSESGETQYF.

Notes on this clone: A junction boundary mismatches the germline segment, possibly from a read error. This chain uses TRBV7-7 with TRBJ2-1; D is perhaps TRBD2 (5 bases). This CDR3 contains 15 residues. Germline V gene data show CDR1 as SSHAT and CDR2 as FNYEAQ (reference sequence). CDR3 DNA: TGTGCTAGCAGCTTTGCCTGGACTTCTTACAATGAGCAGTTCTTC. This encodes CASSFAWTSYNEQFF. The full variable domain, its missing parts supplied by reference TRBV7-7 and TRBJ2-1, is GAGVSQSPRYKVTKRGQDVTLRCDPISSHATLYWYQQALGQGPEFLTYFNYEAQPDKSGLPSDRFSAERPEGSISTLTIQRTEQRDSAMYRCASSFAWTSYNEQFFGPGTRLTVL.